One and the same sample provided the 10 T cell receptor beta chains below, sequenced in a study of blood T cell repertoires in COVID-19. Data came from immunoSEQ multiplex PCR; TCRdb stores just in-frame clones and leaves some out. The sample includes 150,000 to 200,000 clones, almost 85% of them seen just once. The specimen sequenced was PBMCs or T cells enriched from blood (not recorded which). The receptors were sampled from a man aged 50 to 59 who had recovered from COVID-19.

V gene TRBV11-3 combines with J gene TRBJ2-1; TRBD2 is a possible D gene (6 bases). Germline V gene sequence: CDR1 SGHNT, CDR2 YENEEA. V was pared by 1 base and J by 0 bases, with 10 bases between. This CDR3 region has 16 residues. The chain's CDR3 is CASSLGGRHSYNEQFF. The CDR3 DNA reads TGTGCCAGCAGCTTAGGGGGGAGGCACTCCTACAATGAGCAGTTCTTC.

This clone has just a few counts. The CDR3 loop reads CASSSTGVHEQYF. The CDR3 bases are TGCGCCAGCAGCTCAACAGGGGTCCACGAGCAGTACTTC. This chain links TRBV5-1 with TRBJ2-7, with 7 bases identical to TRBD1. The germline V gene encodes CDR1 SGHRS and CDR2 YFSETQ. The CDR3 is made up of 13 amino acids. V lost 3 bases, J lost 5 bases, and 5 bases stayed unmatched.

The chain carries TRBV28 and TRBJ2-4, with D perhaps matching TRBD2 (5 bases). This CDR3 spans 16 amino acids. The V gene lost 2 bases and the J gene lost 3 bases, with 14 bases spanning the gap. Germline loops: CDR1 MDHEN, CDR2 SYDVKM. The CDR3 DNA follows: TGTGCCAGCAGTTTAGTCCAGCCAGAGGGCAAAAACATTCAGTACTTC. Protein product: CASSLVQPEGKNIQYF. Filled out from reference TRBV28 and TRBJ2-4, the complete variable domain reads DVKVTQSSRYLVKRTGEKVFLECVQDMDHENMFWYRQDPGLGLRLIYFSYDVKMKEKGDIPEGYSVSREKKERFSLILESASTNQTSMYLCASSLVQPEGKNIQYFGAGTRLSVL.

This clone was observed a single time. The chain recombines TRBV6-5 with TRBJ2-7; 8 nucleotides agree with TRBD1. The V gene's germline CDR1 is MNHEY and CDR2 SVGAGI. J gave up 2 bases and V 6 bases, and 6 bases lay outside the gene matches. This CDR3 is 14 amino acids long. CDR3: CASRTTGGTYEQYF. DNA of the CDR3: TGTGCCAGCAGAACTACAGGGGGAACCTACGAGCAGTACTTC.

The gene calls are TRBV6-2 or TRBV6-3 and TRBJ1-5; D uncertain. Germline CDR1 is MNHEY and CDR2 is SVGEGT. The V end lost 6 bases, the J end lost 1 base, and 7 bases lay between the germline ends. The CDR3 spans 13 residues. Here the CDR3 DNA reads TGTGCCAGCAGCGGTCGGAGCAATCAGCCCCAGCATTTT. Protein: CASSGRSNQPQHF.

J is TRBJ2-7 and V is TRBV18; 8 nucleotides line up with TRBD2. The CDR3 is 15 amino acids. V dropped 5 bases and J dropped 1; count of bases not matched to a gene: 7. From germline, CDR1 is KGHSH and CDR2 LQKENI. The CDR3 bases are TGTGCCAGCTCAGGGACTAGGGGAAGGTCCTACGAGCAGTACTTC. Residues: CASSGTRGRSYEQYF.

This chain links TRBV5-1 with TRBJ2-7; D is possibly TRBD2 (6 bases). The germline V gene has CDR1 SGHRS and CDR2 YFSETQ. The CDR3 covers 12 residues. V lost 0 bases, J lost 6 bases, and 7 bases lay in between. The CDR3 is CASSLVGGEQYF. Written as DNA, the CDR3 is TGCGCCAGCAGCTTGGTGGGGGGCGAGCAGTACTTC.

Note on this clone: Relative to the germline gene, one junction end is altered; a read error may explain this. The chain uses TRBV5-6 and TRBJ1-5, with 7 bases fitting TRBD1. The CDR3 extends over 13 amino acids. Germline V gene sequence: CDR1 SGHDT, CDR2 YYEEEE. CDR3 in DNA: TGTGCCAGCAGCTTGGGGGAGACAGGGTCCAAATATTTT. It yields the protein CASSLGETGSKYF.

This clone was recorded once. The chain recombines TRBV6-5 with TRBJ2-7; 8 bases fit TRBD1. J lost 6 bases, V lost 8 bases, and 12 bases had no gene match. The germline CDR1 and CDR2 sequences are MNHEY and SVGAGI. This CDR3 contains 14 residues. CDR3 region: CASGRTGSSVEQYF. As DNA, the CDR3 is TGTGCCAGCGGGAGGACAGGGTCATCTGTCGAGCAGTACTTC.

V is TRBV7-9 and J is TRBJ1-4; no clear D. CDR3 length: 13 residues. Trimming stripped 4 bases from V and 4 bases from J, with 7 bases between. In germline, CDR1 is SEHNR, CDR2 FQNEAQ (reference sequence). DNA of the CDR3: TGTGCCAGCAGCTGGAGGGATAATGAAAAACTGTTTTTT. It codes for CASSWRDNEKLFF. The full variable domain, its missing parts supplied by reference TRBV7-9 and TRBJ1-4, is DTGVSQNPRHKITKRGQNVTFRCDPISEHNRLYWYRQTLGQGPEFLTYFQNEAQLEKSRLLSDRFSAERPKGSFSTLEIQRTEQGDSAMYLCASSWRDNEKLFFGSGTQLSVL.